The rows below give T cell receptor beta chains drawn from one sample of a study of shared clonotypes between healthy human individuals. Profiled with immunoSEQ multiplex PCR; TCRdb holds only in-frame clones, not every one. The repertoire holds 2 million to 2.5 million clones, roughly 92% seen once, with roughly 0.34% in the top ten. Sequenced material: naive CD4+ T cells from PBMCs. These receptors originate from a man aged 18 to 29 in good health. Some clones in this sample may be carry-over from other donors' samples. Both conserved end residues are part of each CDR3. D genes are given only for firm matches. Some rows mark clone size as missing; the rest say once, few, many or name a class of expanded clone.

D gene: TRBD2
J gene: TRBJ2-1
V gene: TRBV10-3
clone size: -
CDR3 protein: CAISAPQREGRNEQFF
CDR3 DNA: TGTGCCATCAGTGCCCCGCAGCGGGAGGGCCGAAATGAGCAGTTCTTC

D gene: -
J gene: TRBJ2-2
V gene: TRBV2
clone size: once
CDR3 protein: CASSEDRGLVTGELFF
CDR3 DNA: TGTGCCAGCAGTGAAGATCGGGGGTTGGTCACCGGGGAGCTGTTTTTT

D gene: TRBD1
J gene: TRBJ2-7
V gene: TRBV14
clone size: -
CDR3 protein: CASSPRDRGFNEQYF
CDR3 DNA: TGTGCCAGCAGCCCCCGGGACAGGGGCTTCAACGAGCAGTACTTC

D gene: -
J gene: TRBJ1-2
V gene: TRBV5-6
clone size: -
CDR3 protein: CASRHAIQAEWGYTF
CDR3 DNA: TGTGCCAGCAGACACGCCATACAGGCTGAGTGGGGCTACACCTTC

D gene: -
J gene: TRBJ1-1
V gene: TRBV18
clone size: few
CDR3 protein: CASSPDYAATEAFF
CDR3 DNA: TGTGCCAGCTCACCAGATTACGCGGCCACGGAAGCTTTCTTT

D gene: TRBD2
J gene: TRBJ2-3
V gene: TRBV2
clone size: -
CDR3 protein: CASSEGGGSTDTQYF
CDR3 DNA: TGTGCCAGCAGTGAAGGGGGGGGTAGCACAGATACGCAGTATTTT

D gene: TRBD1
J gene: TRBJ2-4
V gene: TRBV2
clone size: once
CDR3 protein: CASSSGTGIDIQYF
CDR3 DNA: TGTGCCAGCAGTTCCGGGACAGGGATCGACATTCAGTACTTC

D gene: -
J gene: TRBJ2-2
V gene: TRBV18
clone size: -
CDR3 protein: CASSPNSLAGELFF
CDR3 DNA: TGTGCCAGCTCACCCAACAGTCTTGCCGGGGAGCTGTTTTTT

D gene: TRBD2
J gene: TRBJ2-1
V gene: TRBV15
clone size: -
CDR3 protein: CATSRGLAGYNEQFF
CDR3 DNA: TGTGCCACCAGCAGAGGCCTAGCGGGTTACAATGAGCAGTTCTTC

D gene: -
J gene: TRBJ1-1
V gene: TRBV28
clone size: few
CDR3 protein: CASGDTLGDEAFF
CDR3 DNA: TGTGCCAGCGGGGACACTTTGGGAGATGAAGCTTTCTTT

D gene: -
J gene: TRBJ2-3
V gene: TRBV7-2
clone size: -
CDR3 protein: CASSLSSRGGADTQYF
CDR3 DNA: TGTGCCAGCAGCTTAAGTAGTAGAGGGGGGGCAGATACGCAGTATTTT

D gene: -
J gene: TRBJ2-1
V gene: TRBV5-4
clone size: -
CDR3 protein: CASSLGPISYNEQFF
CDR3 DNA: TGTGCCAGCAGCTTGGGGCCGATCTCCTACAATGAGCAGTTCTTC

D gene: TRBD1
J gene: TRBJ1-1
V gene: TRBV5-4
clone size: -
CDR3 protein: CASSTQGMNTEAFF
CDR3 DNA: TGTGCCAGCAGCACACAGGGGATGAACACTGAAGCTTTCTTT

D gene: -
J gene: TRBJ2-5
V gene: TRBV7-9
clone size: -
CDR3 protein: CASSLFFGEETQYF
CDR3 DNA: TGTGCCAGCAGCTTATTTTTCGGAGAAGAGACCCAGTACTTC

D gene: -
J gene: TRBJ2-3
V gene: TRBV4-2
clone size: -
CDR3 protein: CASSPTGSGGTDTQYF
CDR3 DNA: TGTGCCAGCAGCCCCACAGGGAGCGGAGGTACAGATACGCAGTATTTT

D gene: -
J gene: TRBJ2-7
V gene: TRBV28
clone size: -
CDR3 protein: CASSPLGGRYEQYF
CDR3 DNA: TGTGCCAGCAGTCCCTTAGGGGGTCGATACGAGCAGTACTTC

D gene: -
J gene: TRBJ1-4
V gene: TRBV15
clone size: -
CDR3 protein: CATSRTDFGEKLFF
CDR3 DNA: TGTGCCACCAGCAGGACAGATTTCGGTGAAAAACTGTTTTTT

D gene: -
J gene: TRBJ2-7
V gene: TRBV18
clone size: -
CDR3 protein: CASSQGISYEQYF
CDR3 DNA: TGTGCCAGCTCGCAAGGGATTTCCTACGAGCAGTACTTC

D gene: TRBD2
J gene: TRBJ2-2
V gene: TRBV28
clone size: -
CDR3 protein: CASTLTSGENTGELFF
CDR3 DNA: TGTGCCAGCACCTTGACTAGCGGGGAGAACACCGGGGAGCTGTTTTTT

D gene: -
J gene: TRBJ1-5
V gene: TRBV28
clone size: -
CDR3 protein: CASTTVGAGNQPQHF
CDR3 DNA: TGTGCCAGCACCACCGTCGGGGCTGGAAATCAGCCCCAGCATTTT

D gene: TRBD1
J gene: TRBJ2-7
V gene: TRBV2
clone size: -
CDR3 protein: CASRDRDEQYF
CDR3 DNA: TGTGCCAGCAGGGACAGGGACGAGCAGTACTTC

D gene: -
J gene: TRBJ1-1
V gene: TRBV18
clone size: -
CDR3 protein: CASSPGQALLTEAFF
CDR3 DNA: TGTGCCAGCTCACCAGGGCAGGCCTTACTCACTGAAGCTTTCTTT

D gene: -
J gene: TRBJ2-3
V gene: TRBV5-4
clone size: once
CDR3 protein: CASSRPTDTQYF
CDR3 DNA: TGTGCCAGCAGCCGACCCACAGATACGCAGTATTTT

D gene: -
J gene: TRBJ2-5
V gene: TRBV15
clone size: -
CDR3 protein: CATSRGFRRIGETQYF
CDR3 DNA: TGTGCCACCAGCAGAGGGTTTCGGAGGATAGGGGAGACCCAGTACTTC

D gene: TRBD2
J gene: TRBJ2-7
V gene: TRBV5-1
clone size: -
CDR3 protein: CASSLVPGLAGVVGTYEQYF
CDR3 DNA: TGCGCCAGCAGCTTGGTCCCGGGACTAGCGGGAGTGGTGGGAACCTACGAGCAGTACTTC

D gene: -
J gene: TRBJ1-4
V gene: TRBV7-9
clone size: -
CDR3 protein: CASSLKIFSGGTTNEKLFF
CDR3 DNA: TGTGCCAGCAGCTTAAAGATCTTCTCGGGGGGGACAACTAATGAAAAACTGTTTTTT

D gene: -
J gene: TRBJ1-5
V gene: TRBV15
clone size: -
CDR3 protein: CATSRDREGGQPQHF
CDR3 DNA: TGTGCCACCAGCAGAGATCGGGAGGGCGGTCAGCCCCAGCATTTT

D gene: -
J gene: TRBJ1-4
V gene: TRBV29-1
clone size: -
CDR3 protein: CSVSGSTNEKLFF
CDR3 DNA: TGCAGCGTTTCAGGGTCTACTAATGAAAAACTGTTTTTT

D gene: -
J gene: TRBJ2-3
V gene: TRBV6-1
clone size: -
CDR3 protein: CAGRGFVGDTQYF
CDR3 DNA: TGTGCCGGAAGGGGGTTCGTGGGGGATACGCAGTATTTT

D gene: TRBD2
J gene: TRBJ2-3
V gene: TRBV4-1
clone size: -
CDR3 protein: CASRTGVLAGSTDTQYF
CDR3 DNA: TGCGCCAGCAGAACGGGGGTCCTAGCGGGAAGCACAGATACGCAGTATTTT

D gene: TRBD1
J gene: TRBJ1-1
V gene: TRBV19
clone size: -
CDR3 protein: CASSIDLGQASMNTEAFF
CDR3 DNA: TGTGCCAGTAGTATAGATCTCGGACAGGCGTCCATGAACACTGAAGCTTTCTTT

D gene: -
J gene: TRBJ1-1
V gene: TRBV29-1
clone size: -
CDR3 protein: CSVEPHIRNTEAFF
CDR3 DNA: TGCAGCGTTGAACCACACATCAGGAACACTGAAGCTTTCTTT

D gene: -
J gene: TRBJ2-6
V gene: TRBV27
clone size: -
CDR3 protein: CASSPIRQFSGANVLTF
CDR3 DNA: TGTGCCAGCAGTCCAATCCGACAGTTCTCTGGGGCCAACGTCCTGACTTTC

D gene: TRBD1
J gene: TRBJ2-5
V gene: TRBV11-1
clone size: -
CDR3 protein: CASSPLQGADYQETQYF
CDR3 DNA: TGTGCCAGCAGCCCACTCCAGGGGGCCGATTACCAAGAGACCCAGTACTTC

D gene: -
J gene: TRBJ2-7
V gene: TRBV7-2
clone size: -
CDR3 protein: CASSLIYEQYF
CDR3 DNA: TGTGCCAGCAGCCTTATTTACGAGCAGTACTTC

D gene: -
J gene: TRBJ1-4
V gene: TRBV5-1
clone size: -
CDR3 protein: CASSLARGSGEKLFF
CDR3 DNA: TGCGCCAGCAGCTTGGCACGAGGGAGTGGTGAAAAACTGTTTTTT

D gene: TRBD2
J gene: TRBJ2-7
V gene: TRBV5-1
clone size: -
CDR3 protein: CASSVMGTSGGSSEQYF
CDR3 DNA: TGCGCCAGCAGCGTAATGGGGACTAGCGGCGGGTCTAGCGAGCAGTACTTC

D gene: TRBD2
J gene: TRBJ2-3
V gene: TRBV27
clone size: -
CDR3 protein: CASSLFGGYVTDTQYF
CDR3 DNA: TGTGCCAGCAGTTTATTCGGGGGGTATGTCACAGATACGCAGTATTTT

D gene: TRBD1
J gene: TRBJ1-5
V gene: TRBV11-3
clone size: -
CDR3 protein: CASTYRTGWVSRQPQHF
CDR3 DNA: TGTGCCAGCACTTACAGGACAGGGTGGGTTTCGCGTCAGCCCCAGCATTTT

D gene: -
J gene: TRBJ1-1
V gene: TRBV28
clone size: -
CDR3 protein: CASRRDTGGGTEAFF
CDR3 DNA: TGTGCCAGCAGGAGGGACACCGGGGGGGGTACTGAAGCTTTCTTT

D gene: TRBD1
J gene: TRBJ1-2
V gene: TRBV5-1
clone size: -
CDR3 protein: CASSPRDSHGANYGYTF
CDR3 DNA: TGCGCCAGCAGCCCCCGGGACAGCCACGGAGCTAACTATGGCTACACCTTC